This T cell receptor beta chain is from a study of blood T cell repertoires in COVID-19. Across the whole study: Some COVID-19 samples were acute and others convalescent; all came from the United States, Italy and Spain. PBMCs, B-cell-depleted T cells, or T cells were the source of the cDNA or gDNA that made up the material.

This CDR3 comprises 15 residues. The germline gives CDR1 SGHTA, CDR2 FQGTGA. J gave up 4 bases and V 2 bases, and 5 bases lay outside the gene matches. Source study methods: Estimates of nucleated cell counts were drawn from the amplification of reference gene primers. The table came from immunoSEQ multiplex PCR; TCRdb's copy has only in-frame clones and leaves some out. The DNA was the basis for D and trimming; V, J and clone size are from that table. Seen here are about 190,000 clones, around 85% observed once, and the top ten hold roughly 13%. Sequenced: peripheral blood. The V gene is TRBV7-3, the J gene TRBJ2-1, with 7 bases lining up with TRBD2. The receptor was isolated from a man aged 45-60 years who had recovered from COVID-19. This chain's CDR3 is CASSLVDSGYNEQFF. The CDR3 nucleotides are TGTGCCAGCAGCTTAGTTGATAGCGGGTACAATGAGCAGTTCTTC.